Each of the 8 T cell receptor beta chains below was sequenced from the same sample in a study of T cell responses to AZD1222 COVID-19 vaccine. Generated by immunoSEQ multiplex PCR, the TCRdb table keeps only in-frame clones and is missing some. This table has 90,000 to 150,000 clones, around 88% appearing once. The input for sequencing was peripheral blood, taken on day 0 of AZD1222 vaccination. Source of these receptors: an adult in good health.

V usage is TRBV7-3 and J usage is TRBJ2-1; D perhaps matches TRBD1 (6 bases). Trimming cost V 2 bases and J 6 bases, with 17 bases left between them. There are 16 residues in the CDR3. Germline V gene data show CDR1 as SGHTA and CDR2 as FQGTGA. DNA for the CDR3: TGTGCCAGCAGCTTACAGGGGTCCGGTTTTACCAATGAGCAGTTCTTC. Protein product: CASSLQGSGFTNEQFF.

This clone showed up just a few times. Other DNA sequences of this sample code for an identical CDR3. The V call is TRBV15, the J call TRBJ1-1; a weak D match, TRBD1 (6 bases). V lost 2 bases, J lost 1 base, and 8 bases lay in between. Germline loops: CDR1 LNHNV, CDR2 YYDKDF (reference sequence). This CDR3 comprises 14 residues. The CDR3 spells CATSRQGQNTEAFF. As DNA, the CDR3 is TGTGCCACCAGCAGACAGGGACAGAACACTGAAGCTTTCTTT.

The chain has TRBV19 and TRBJ1-5; D call uncertain. V lost 4 bases to trimming and J lost 6 bases, with 10 bases between them. The CDR3 is made up of 13 amino acids. CDR1 LNHDA and CDR2 SQIVND come from the germline V gene (reference sequence). CDR3 coding DNA: TGTGCCAGTAGTAGTCAGGTCCGTCAGCCCCAGCATTTT. Translated, it gives CASSSQVRQPQHF.

The rearrangement uses TRBV10-3 and TRBJ2-5; 12 bases map to TRBD2. The junction had 13 bases not matched to a gene; V was cut back by 6 bases and J by 5 bases. CDR1 and CDR2 (germline): ENHRY, SYGVKD. The CDR3 sequence is 17 residues long. The CDR3 is CAISEGLAGSRGETQYF. The CDR3 DNA sequence: TGTGCCATCAGCGAAGGACTAGCGGGGTCCCGAGGTGAGACCCAGTACTTC.

In DNA, the CDR3 is TGTGCCAGCAGTGATTCGCAGCGGGCAAAAGAGACCCAGTACTTC. As protein: CASSDSQRAKETQYF. V gene TRBV25-1 combines with J gene TRBJ2-5; D perhaps matches TRBD2 (6 bases). The CDR3 has 15 residues. V was shortened by 3 bases and J by 3 bases, with 14 bases between the two germline ends. Germline V gives CDR1 MGHDK, CDR2 SYGVNS.

This clone showed up just once. V usage is TRBV25-1 and J usage is TRBJ2-7, with TRBD1 identical over 9 bases. CDR3 length: 14 amino acids. Germline V gene sequence: CDR1 MGHDK, CDR2 SYGVNS. V lost 6 bases, J lost 5 bases, and 8 bases stayed unmatched. The CDR3 loop reads CASREGTGRHEQYF. CDR3 coding DNA: TGTGCCAGCAGAGAAGGGACAGGGAGACACGAGCAGTACTTC.

V is TRBV3-1 (or the pseudogene TRBV3-2) and J is TRBJ1-1; D is possibly TRBD1 (5 bases). The V gene lost 0 bases and the J gene lost 3 bases, with 14 bases spanning the gap. Per germline, CDR1 LGHDT and CDR2 YNNKEL (reference sequence). The CDR3 extends over 16 amino acids. The CDR3: CASSQDLGVGYTEAFF. CDR3 DNA sequence: TGTGCCAGCAGCCAAGATTTGGGGGTAGGTTACACTGAAGCTTTCTTT.

The V gene is TRBV5-1, the J gene TRBJ2-3, with a weak D call TRBD1 (5 bases). The V gene lost 0 bases and the J gene lost 5 bases, with 10 bases spanning the gap. Looked up from germline, CDR1 is SGHRS and CDR2 is YFSETQ. The CDR3 length is 14 residues. The CDR3: CASSLEGNGDTQYF. CDR3 sequence (DNA): TGCGCCAGCAGCTTGGAGGGGAACGGAGATACGCAGTATTTT.